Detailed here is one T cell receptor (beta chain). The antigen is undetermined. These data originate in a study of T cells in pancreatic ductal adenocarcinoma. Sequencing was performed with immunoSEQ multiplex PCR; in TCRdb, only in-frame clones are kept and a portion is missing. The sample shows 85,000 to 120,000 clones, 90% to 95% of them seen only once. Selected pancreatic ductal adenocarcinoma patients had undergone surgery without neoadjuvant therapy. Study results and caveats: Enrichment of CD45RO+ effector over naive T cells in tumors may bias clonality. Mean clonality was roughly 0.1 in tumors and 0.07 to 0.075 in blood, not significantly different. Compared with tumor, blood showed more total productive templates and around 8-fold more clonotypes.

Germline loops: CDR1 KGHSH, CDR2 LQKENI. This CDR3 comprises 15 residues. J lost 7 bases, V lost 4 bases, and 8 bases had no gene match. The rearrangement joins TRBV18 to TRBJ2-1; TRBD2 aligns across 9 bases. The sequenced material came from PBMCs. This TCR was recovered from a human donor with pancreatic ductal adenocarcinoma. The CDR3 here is CASSLLSGSQNEQFF. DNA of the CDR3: TGTGCCAGCTCACTCCTTAGCGGGAGTCAGAATGAGCAGTTCTTC.